The sequence of this T cell receptor (beta chain) was determined in a study of T cell responses to AZD1222 COVID-19 vaccine. Notes on the study in general: Spike was spanned by vaccine-associated CD4 TCRs, which were dominant at 160-218 and 743-854.

With respect to this clone: As yet, its antigen is unknown. This specimen includes other DNA sequences encoding the same CDR3.

The ends lost 0 bases at V and 7 bases at J; junction bases unmatched: 7. The CDR3 consists of 15 residues. Germline CDR1 SGDLS, CDR2 YYNGEE. Data came from immunoSEQ multiplex PCR; TCRdb stores just in-frame clones and leaves some out. The table lists 85,000 to 100,000 clones, around 73% of them singletons. The TCR originated in an adult in good health. The chain couples TRBV9 to TRBJ1-3, with 7 bases lining up with TRBD1. The sample in question was peripheral blood, obtained on day 0 of AZD1222 vaccination. CDR3 DNA: TGTGCCAGCAGCGTAGGCGGGACAGCGGGGAACACCATATATTTT. This encodes CASSVGGTAGNTIYF.